The clone carrying this T cell receptor beta chain was counted between two and nine times. cDNA synthesis used the whole RNA isolate, giving expressed TCRB sequences. Only in-frame clones appear in the TCRdb table, and some are missing; sequencing was by immunoSEQ multiplex PCR. The sample consists of about 350,000 clones, around 20% of them appearing once. This sample stems from a study of beta chain features in type 1 diabetes. Trimming took 7 bases from V and 2 from J; bases not matched to a gene: 14. The CDR3 consists of 16 residues. Germline-derived CDR1 and CDR2 are SQVTM and ANQGSEA. The receptor was derived from a woman aged 18-35 years in good health. V usage is TRBV29-1 and J usage is TRBJ2-3, with 8 bases identical to TRBD1. The sample consisted of naive CD4+ T cells from blood. CDR3 protein: CSAGRRQGTLTDTQYF. Written as DNA, the CDR3 is TGCAGCGCGGGTAGGAGACAGGGGACCCTCACAGATACGCAGTATTTT.